This TCR beta chain was sequenced in a study of cytomegalovirus exposure and HLA in healthy donors. As for this clone: Its antigen is undetermined.

Here immunoSEQ multiplex PCR was the method, and the copy in TCRdb shows in-frame clones only, minus some. The data contain 90,000 to 150,000 clones, over 75% of them singletons. Study-wide results and caveats: The tendency of first-cohort TCR clusters to co-occur in the 120 or so validation repertoires emerged from a later analysis.

The sequenced material came from PBMCs. This TCR derives from a woman under 30 in good health and CMV-seropositive.

The CDR3 spells CASSFDWAGGVTEAFF. The CDR3 coding sequence is TGTGCCAGCAGTTTTGATTGGGCAGGGGGTGTCACTGAAGCTTTCTTT. The chain links TRBV27 to TRBJ1-1, with TRBD1 matching 7 bases. Germline lookup yields CDR1 MNHEY and CDR2 SMNVEV (reference sequence). The CDR3 covers 16 residues. V shed 3 bases, J shed 4 bases, and the junction held 11 bases outside the gene matches.